The T cell receptor (beta chain) under discussion was sequenced for a study of blood T cell repertoires in COVID-19. Original processing methods: Amplification of reference gene primers provided the estimated nucleated cell counts. Assay: immunoSEQ multiplex PCR; the TCRdb copy retains only in-frame clones and omits some. From that table come the V and J calls and clone size; the DNA was used to work out D and trimming. The data hold 150,000 to 190,000 clones, with 80% to 90% observed a single time. This sequence was found in an older woman with acute or convalescent COVID-19. Sequenced: peripheral blood.

CDR3 in amino acids: CASSQPGQGLTGELFF. CDR3 nucleotide sequence: TGCGCCAGCAGCCAGCCGGGACAGGGATTAACCGGGGAGCTGTTTTTT. This chain links TRBV4-3 with TRBJ2-2; 9 bases fit TRBD1. The V gene end was trimmed by 3 bases and the J gene end by 5 bases; junction bases not matched to a gene: 7. The CDR3 has 16 residues. The germline gives CDR1 LGHNA, CDR2 YSLEER.